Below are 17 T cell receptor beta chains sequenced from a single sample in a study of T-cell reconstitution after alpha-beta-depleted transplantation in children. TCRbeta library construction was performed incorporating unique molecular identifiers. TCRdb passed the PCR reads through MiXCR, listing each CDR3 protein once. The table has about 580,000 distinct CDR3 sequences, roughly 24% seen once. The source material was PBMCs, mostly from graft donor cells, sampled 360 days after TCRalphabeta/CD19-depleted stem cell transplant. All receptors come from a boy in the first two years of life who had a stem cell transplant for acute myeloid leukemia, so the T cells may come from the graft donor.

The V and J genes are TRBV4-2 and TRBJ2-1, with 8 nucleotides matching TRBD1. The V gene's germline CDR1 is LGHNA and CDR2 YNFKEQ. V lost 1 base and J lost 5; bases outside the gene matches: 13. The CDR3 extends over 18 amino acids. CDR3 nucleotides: TGTGCCAGCAGCCAAGCCCTACTGAGGGGGGACAGGAACAATGAGCAGTTCTTC. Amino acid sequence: CASSQALLRGDRNNEQFF.

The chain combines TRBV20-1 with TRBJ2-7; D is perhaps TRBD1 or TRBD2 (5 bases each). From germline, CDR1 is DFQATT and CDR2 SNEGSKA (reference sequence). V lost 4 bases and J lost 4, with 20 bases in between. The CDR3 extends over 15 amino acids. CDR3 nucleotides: TGCAGTGCTACCCGAACAGGACGCGGAGGATACGAGCAGTACTTC. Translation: CSATRTGRGGYEQYF.

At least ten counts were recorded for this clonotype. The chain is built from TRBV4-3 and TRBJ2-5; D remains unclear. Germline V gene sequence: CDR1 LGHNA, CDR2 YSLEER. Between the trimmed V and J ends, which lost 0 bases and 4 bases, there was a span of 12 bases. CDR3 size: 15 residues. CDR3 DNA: TGCGCCAGCAGCCAAGAGTACCGGAGCGTAGAGACCCAGTACTTC. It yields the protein CASSQEYRSVETQYF.

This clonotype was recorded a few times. The CDR3 nucleotides are TGTGCCAGCGGGAGGATGGAATCACCCCTCCACTTT. Translated: CASGRMESPLHF. This chain links TRBV27 with TRBJ1-6, with D uncertain. Germline CDR1 is MNHEY and CDR2 is SMNVEV (reference sequence). V lost 8 bases and J 10 bases, leaving 12 bases between the germline ends. The CDR3 runs 12 residues.

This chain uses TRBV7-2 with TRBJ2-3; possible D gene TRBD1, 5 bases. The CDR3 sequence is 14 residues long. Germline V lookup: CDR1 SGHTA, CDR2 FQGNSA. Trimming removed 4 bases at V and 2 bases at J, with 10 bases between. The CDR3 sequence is CASSSTATTDTQYF. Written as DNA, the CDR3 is TGTGCCAGCAGCTCGACAGCAACCACAGATACGCAGTATTTT.

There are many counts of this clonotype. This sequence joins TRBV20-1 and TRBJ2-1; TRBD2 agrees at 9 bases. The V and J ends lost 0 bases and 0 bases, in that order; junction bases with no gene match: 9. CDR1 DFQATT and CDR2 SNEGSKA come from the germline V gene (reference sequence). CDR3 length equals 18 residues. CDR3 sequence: CSARDLAGRTSSYNEQFF. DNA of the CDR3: TGCAGTGCTAGAGACCTAGCGGGGCGTACGAGCTCCTACAATGAGCAGTTCTTC.

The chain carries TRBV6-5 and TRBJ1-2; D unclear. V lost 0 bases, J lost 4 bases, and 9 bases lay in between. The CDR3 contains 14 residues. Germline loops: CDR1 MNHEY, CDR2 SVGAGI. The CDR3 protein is CASSYSGRSYGYTF. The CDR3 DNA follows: TGTGCCAGCAGTTACTCGGGCAGAAGCTATGGCTACACCTTC.

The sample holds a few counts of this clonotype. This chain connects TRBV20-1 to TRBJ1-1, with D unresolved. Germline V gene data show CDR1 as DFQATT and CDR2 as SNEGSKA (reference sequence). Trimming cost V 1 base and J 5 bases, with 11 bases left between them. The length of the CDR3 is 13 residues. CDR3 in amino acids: CSARVAGVTEAFF. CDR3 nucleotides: TGCAGTGCTAGAGTAGCTGGGGTGACTGAAGCTTTCTTT.

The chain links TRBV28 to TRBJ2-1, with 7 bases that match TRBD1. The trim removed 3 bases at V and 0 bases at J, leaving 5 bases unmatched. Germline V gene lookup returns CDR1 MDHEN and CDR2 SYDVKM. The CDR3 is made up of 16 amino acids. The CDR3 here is CASSFFGDSSYNEQFF. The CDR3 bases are TGTGCCAGCAGTTTCTTCGGGGACAGCTCCTACAATGAGCAGTTCTTC.

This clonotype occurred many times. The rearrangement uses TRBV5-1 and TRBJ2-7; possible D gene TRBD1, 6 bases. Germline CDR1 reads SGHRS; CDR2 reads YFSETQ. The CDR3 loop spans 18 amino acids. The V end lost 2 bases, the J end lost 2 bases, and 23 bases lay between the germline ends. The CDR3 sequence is CASSFSSVAGQGTYEQYF. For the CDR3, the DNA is TGCGCCAGCAGCTTTTCATCCGTGGCCGGGCAGGGGACCTACGAGCAGTACTTC.

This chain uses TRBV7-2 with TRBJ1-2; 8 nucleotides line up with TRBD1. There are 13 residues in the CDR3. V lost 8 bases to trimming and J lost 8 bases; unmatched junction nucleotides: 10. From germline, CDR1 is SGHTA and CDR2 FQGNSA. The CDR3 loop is CASSNTGGGGYTF. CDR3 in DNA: TGTGCCAGCTCGAACACAGGGGGAGGGGGCTACACCTTC.

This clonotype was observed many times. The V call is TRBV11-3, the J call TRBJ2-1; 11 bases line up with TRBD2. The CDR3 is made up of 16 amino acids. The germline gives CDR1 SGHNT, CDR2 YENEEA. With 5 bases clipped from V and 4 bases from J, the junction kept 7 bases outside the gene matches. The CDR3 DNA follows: TGTGCCAGCAGCGAAATAGCGGGGGGGCCTTACAATGAGCAGTTCTTC. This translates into CASSEIAGGPYNEQFF.

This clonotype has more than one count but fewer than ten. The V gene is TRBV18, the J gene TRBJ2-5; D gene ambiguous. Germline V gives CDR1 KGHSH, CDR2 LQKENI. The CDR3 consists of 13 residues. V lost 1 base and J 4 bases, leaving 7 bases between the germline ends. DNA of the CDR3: TGTGCCAGCTCACCACACCCAGGAGAGACCCAGTACTTC. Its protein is CASSPHPGETQYF.

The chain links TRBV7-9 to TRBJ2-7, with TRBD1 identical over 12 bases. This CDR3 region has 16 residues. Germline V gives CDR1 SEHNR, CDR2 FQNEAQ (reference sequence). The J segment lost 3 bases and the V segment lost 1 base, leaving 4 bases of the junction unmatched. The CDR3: CASSLGGDRGLYEQYV. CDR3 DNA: TGTGCCAGCAGCTTAGGAGGGGACAGGGGGCTCTACGAGCAGTACGTC.

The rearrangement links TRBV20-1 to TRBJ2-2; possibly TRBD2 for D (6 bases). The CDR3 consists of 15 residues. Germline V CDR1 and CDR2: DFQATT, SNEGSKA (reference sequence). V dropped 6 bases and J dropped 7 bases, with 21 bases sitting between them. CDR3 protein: CSAPGTSLVGGELFF. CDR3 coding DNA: TGCAGTGCCCCTGGGACTTCTCTGGTGGGCGGGGAGCTGTTTTTT.

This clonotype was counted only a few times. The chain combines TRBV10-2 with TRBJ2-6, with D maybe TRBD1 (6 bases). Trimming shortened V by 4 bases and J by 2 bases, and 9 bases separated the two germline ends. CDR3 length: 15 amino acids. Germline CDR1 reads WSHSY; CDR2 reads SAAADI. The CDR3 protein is CASSATGTGANVLTF. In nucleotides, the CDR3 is TGCGCCAGCAGTGCCACAGGGACTGGGGCCAACGTCCTGACTTTC.

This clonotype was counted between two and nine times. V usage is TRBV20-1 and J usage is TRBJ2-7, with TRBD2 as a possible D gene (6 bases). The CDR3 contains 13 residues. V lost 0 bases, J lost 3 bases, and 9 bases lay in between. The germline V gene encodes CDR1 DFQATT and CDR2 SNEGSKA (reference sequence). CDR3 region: CSARDPGDYEQYV. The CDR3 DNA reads TGCAGTGCTAGAGATCCGGGAGACTACGAGCAGTACGTC.